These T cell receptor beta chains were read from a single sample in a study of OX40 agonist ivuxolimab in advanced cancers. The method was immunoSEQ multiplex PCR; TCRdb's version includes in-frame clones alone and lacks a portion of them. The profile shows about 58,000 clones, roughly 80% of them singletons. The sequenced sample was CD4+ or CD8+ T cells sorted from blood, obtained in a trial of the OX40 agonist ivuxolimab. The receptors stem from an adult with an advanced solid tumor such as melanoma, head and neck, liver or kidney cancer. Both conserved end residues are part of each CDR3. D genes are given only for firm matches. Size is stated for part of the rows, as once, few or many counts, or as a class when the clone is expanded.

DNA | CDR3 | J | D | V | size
TGTGCCAGCAGCCAAGGGCGGACAGGTCCCTACGAGCAGTACTTC | CASSQGRTGPYEQYF | TRBJ2-7 | TRBD1 | TRBV5-5 | .
TGTGCCAGCTCCCCGTCCGGGCCGGGGCGCAGGGAGACCCAGTACTTC | CASSPSGPGRRETQYF | TRBJ2-5 | . | TRBV18 | .
TGCAGCGCCGAGAGAGGGGTGAACACTGAAGCTTTCTTT | CSAERGVNTEAFF | TRBJ1-1 | . | TRBV29-1 | .
TGTGCCAGCAGTTACTCGACAGGGGGCGCGGAACTGTTTTTT | CASSYSTGGAELFF | TRBJ1-4 | TRBD1 | TRBV6-6 | few
TGTGCCAGCTCACCGACGGCAACCGTTCAGAATGAAAAACTGTTTTTT | CASSPTATVQNEKLFF | TRBJ1-4 | . | TRBV18 | .
TGTGCCAGCAGCTTAGTAGGGGACTCTGGAAACACCATATATTTT | CASSLVGDSGNTIYF | TRBJ1-3 | . | TRBV11-2 | once
TGTGCCAGTAGTATTTTCCGTCGCACTGGAAACACCATATATTTT | CASSIFRRTGNTIYF | TRBJ1-3 | . | TRBV19 | .
TGCGCCAGCAGCACCTCCCCAGCCTTAGTGGGCACTGAAGCTTTCTTT | CASSTSPALVGTEAFF | TRBJ1-1 | . | TRBV5-1 | .
TGCGCCAGCAGCTTGGTAGGGGACCCCCAAGAGACCCAGTACTTC | CASSLVGDPQETQYF | TRBJ2-5 | . | TRBV5-1 | .
TGTGCCTGGAAGGGGACACTAGGGGCCAACGTCCTGACTTTC | CAWKGTLGANVLTF | TRBJ2-6 | . | TRBV30 | once
TGTGCCAGCAGCTTTAGCGGGGGGGAGTTCTTC | CASSFSGGEFF | TRBJ2-1 | TRBD2 | TRBV7-9 | .
TGTGCCAGCTCACCCCCCAGCCAAGAGACCCAGTACTTC | CASSPPSQETQYF | TRBJ2-5 | . | TRBV18 | .
TGTGCCTGGAGCTCTAGCGGGACGTCGGATACGCAGTATTTT | CAWSSSGTSDTQYF | TRBJ2-3 | TRBD2 | TRBV30 | .
TGTGCCAGCAGAGGACAGAGGAGCGATGGCTACACCTTC | CASRGQRSDGYTF | TRBJ1-2 | . | TRBV6-6 | .
TGTGCCAGCAGCCAAGCCACGGGGGAACGCGATACGCAGTATTTT | CASSQATGERDTQYF | TRBJ2-3 | . | TRBV4-2 | .
TGTGCCAGCAGCAACAGACAAGGCCTGAACACTGAAGCTTTCTTT | CASSNRQGLNTEAFF | TRBJ1-1 | . | TRBV5-4 | once
TGTGCCAGCAGGGACCGGGACCAAGGCTACTACGAGCAGTACTTC | CASRDRDQGYYEQYF | TRBJ2-7 | . | TRBV28 | few
TGTGCCAGCTCACCAGGGGCAGGGGTGGGCACAGATACGCAGTATTTT | CASSPGAGVGTDTQYF | TRBJ2-3 | . | TRBV18 | .
TGTGCCAGCAGCGCCCGACTAGCGGCAACAGATACGCAGTATTTT | CASSARLAATDTQYF | TRBJ2-3 | TRBD2 | TRBV9 | .
TGTGCCAGCAGCCAAGATCCCCCTCGCGGGGACGCCCCAGATACGCAGTATTTT | CASSQDPPRGDAPDTQYF | TRBJ2-3 | . | TRBV4-2 | .
TGTGCCAGCACCCGGAACACCGGGACAGGGAGTAACTATGGCTACACCTTC | CASTRNTGTGSNYGYTF | TRBJ1-2 | TRBD1 | TRBV5-5 | .
TGTGCCAGCAGCCAAGAAATTTTGGAGATTAGCACAGATACGCAGTATTTT | CASSQEILEISTDTQYF | TRBJ2-3 | . | TRBV4-2 | .
TGTGCCAGCAGCATTACTAGCGGGGGGTACAATGAGCAGTTCTTC | CASSITSGGYNEQFF | TRBJ2-1 | TRBD2 | TRBV9 | .
TGTGCCAGTGGCGGGGACCTATATGGCTACACCTTC | CASGGDLYGYTF | TRBJ1-2 | . | TRBV19 | once
TGTGCCAGCAGTGAGGGGGCAGGGCCAGCCCCGAAAGACTTC | CASSEGAGPAPKDF | TRBJ2-4 | . | TRBV2 | .
TGTGCCAGCAGCGGGGCAGGGGCTGGCAAAAACATTCAGTACTTC | CASSGAGAGKNIQYF | TRBJ2-4 | . | TRBV5-6 | .
TGTGCCTGGAGTCCACCGACAGGGCTGTCTGAAAAACTGTTTTTT | CAWSPPTGLSEKLFF | TRBJ1-4 | TRBD1 | TRBV30 | .
TGTGCCAGCAGCTTGTCCGGACAGGGGCATTCACCCCTCCACTTT | CASSLSGQGHSPLHF | TRBJ1-6 | TRBD1 | TRBV7-8 | few
TGTGCCAGCAGGAGACAGGCGTCCTACGAGCAGTACTTC | CASRRQASYEQYF | TRBJ2-7 | . | TRBV27 | .
TGTGCCAGCTCGGGACTTAATAGATATGGCTACACCTTC | CASSGLNRYGYTF | TRBJ1-2 | . | TRBV5-6 | .
TGTGCCAGCAGCTTAGGGATTGGTGAATACATTCAGTACTTC | CASSLGIGEYIQYF | TRBJ2-4 | . | TRBV7-6 | .
TGTGCCAGCAGCGTCACTAGCGTCAGTGAGCAGTTCTTC | CASSVTSVSEQFF | TRBJ2-1 | TRBD2 | TRBV7-3 | .
TGTGCCAGCAGTGAAGTTGGGGGGATGGCTGGAAACACCATATATTTT | CASSEVGGMAGNTIYF | TRBJ1-3 | . | TRBV2 | .
TGTGCCATCAGTGATCAGGGACTAGCCAAAAACATTCAGTACTTC | CAISDQGLAKNIQYF | TRBJ2-4 | . | TRBV10-3 | .
TGTGCCAGCAGTCGTACTAGCGGGGCTTACAATGAGCAGTTCTTC | CASSRTSGAYNEQFF | TRBJ2-1 | TRBD2 | TRBV6-5 | once
TGTGCCAGCAGCCCTCAACAGGGCCTGGGCACTGAAGCTTTCTTT | CASSPQQGLGTEAFF | TRBJ1-1 | . | TRBV5-8 | .
TGTGCCAGCAGTTCCTTGGACAGGGACTATGGCTACACCTTC | CASSSLDRDYGYTF | TRBJ1-2 | TRBD1 | TRBV6-5 | .
TGCAGCGTAACCGACCGGAGCTCCTACAATGAGCAGTTCTTC | CSVTDRSSYNEQFF | TRBJ2-1 | . | TRBV29-1 | .
TGTGCCAGCAGCTTAAGCGTTGGGCGGGAGAACACCGGGGAGCTGTTTTTT | CASSLSVGRENTGELFF | TRBJ2-2 | . | TRBV7-6 | .
TGTGCCAGCAGCGTAGAAAGGGGCAGGACAGATACGCAGTATTTT | CASSVERGRTDTQYF | TRBJ2-3 | . | TRBV9 | .
TGCGCCAGCAGAGCACTAGCGGGTCTCACTGATACGCAGTATTTT | CASRALAGLTDTQYF | TRBJ2-3 | TRBD2 | TRBV5-1 | .
TGTGCCAGCAGAGAGAGGCATGAAGCTTTCTTT | CASRERHEAFF | TRBJ1-1 | . | TRBV28 | .
TGTGCCAGCAGCGTAGGGGGAGGGGTGGACACTGAAGCTTTCTTT | CASSVGGGVDTEAFF | TRBJ1-1 | . | TRBV9 | .
TGTGCCAGCAGCTACCAGGGACTAGCTACGGAAGAGCAGTACTTC | CASSYQGLATEEQYF | TRBJ2-7 | TRBD2 | TRBV7-2 | .
TGCAGCGTTGCCCAAAATACGAACATTCAGTACTTC | CSVAQNTNIQYF | TRBJ2-4 | . | TRBV29-1 | .
TGTGCCAGCAGTTACGGGAACACCTACGAGCAGTACTTC | CASSYGNTYEQYF | TRBJ2-7 | . | TRBV6-6 | .
TGTGCCAGCAGTTATAATCTCGCGGAGACCCAGTACTTC | CASSYNLAETQYF | TRBJ2-5 | . | TRBV6-5 | .
TGTGCCAGCAAAGGGACGGGCGGCAACACCATATATTTT | CASKGTGGNTIYF | TRBJ1-3 | . | TRBV6-1 | .
TGTGCCAGCAGCTTACAGGGGGCTTTAAATTCACCCCTCCACTTT | CASSLQGALNSPLHF | TRBJ1-6 | TRBD1 | TRBV6-6 | .
TGTGCCAGCAGCTCGTACGGGGGGGCGTCAGATACGCAGTATTTT | CASSSYGGASDTQYF | TRBJ2-3 | TRBD2 | TRBV11-3 | .
TGTGCCAGCAGTCCTACCCTTGGGGGCGGAAATTCACCCCTCCACTTT | CASSPTLGGGNSPLHF | TRBJ1-6 | . | TRBV25-1 | .
TGTGCCAGCAGCGGGAGAGCCAGCGGGGACTACAATGAGCAGTTCTTC | CASSGRASGDYNEQFF | TRBJ2-1 | TRBD2 | TRBV4-2 | .
TGCGCCAGCAGCCCCGGACAGTATTCTGAAAAACTGTTTTTT | CASSPGQYSEKLFF | TRBJ1-4 | . | TRBV5-1 | .
TGCAGCGTTCACCACCGGGATCTCCCACAAGAGACCCAGTACTTC | CSVHHRDLPQETQYF | TRBJ2-5 | . | TRBV29-1 | .
TGTGCCAGCATACAAAAGACAGGGATCCCAGATACGCAGTATTTT | CASIQKTGIPDTQYF | TRBJ2-3 | TRBD1 | TRBV5-5 | once
TGTGCCAGTAGACAGGGGAGGACTGAAGCTTTCTTT | CASRQGRTEAFF | TRBJ1-1 | TRBD1 | TRBV19 | .
TGTGCCAGCAGCCAAGAGGGAACTACGTACGAGCAGTACTTC | CASSQEGTTYEQYF | TRBJ2-7 | . | TRBV4-2 | .
TGTGCCTGGAACCAGGGGGCGGGTAACATTCAGTACTTC | CAWNQGAGNIQYF | TRBJ2-4 | TRBD1 | TRBV30 | .
TGTGCCAGCTCATCGGACAGCCCACCCCTTTATAGCAATCAGCCCCAGCATTTT | CASSSDSPPLYSNQPQHF | TRBJ1-5 | . | TRBV18 | .
TGTGCCAGCAGCGATGGCGGGGCAGATACGCAGTATTTT | CASSDGGADTQYF | TRBJ2-3 | . | TRBV9 | .